The 5 T cell receptor beta chains presented below share a single source sample, sequenced in a study of tumor-infiltrating lymphocytes in primary liver carcinoma. Unsorted whole blood supplied the RNA, and germline DNA was extracted too. The authors made TCR beta cDNA from about 500 ng total RNA with a constant-region primer. For TCR beta, libraries were produced by three nested multiplex PCR rounds using slightly modified ARM-PCR. Running around 9 cycles apiece, the first two PCR rounds relied on TRBV1-TRBV30 forward primers together with a C-beta reverse primer. One entry per CDR3 protein results from TCRdb running MiXCR on the multiplex PCR reads. There are almost 200,000 distinct CDR3 sequences in the sample; approximately 65% occur only once, and about 7.1% lies in the top ten. The sequenced material came from peripheral blood. These receptors were collected from an older woman with primary liver carcinoma and hepatitis B virus infection.

J is TRBJ1-2 and V is TRBV5-5; D remains ambiguous. V was clipped by 6 bases and J by 6 bases, with 9 bases between them. The CDR3 loop spans 11 amino acids. Germline loops: CDR1 SGHKS, CDR2 YYEKEE (reference sequence). The CDR3 nucleotides are TGTGCCAGCAATGTGGGAGATGGCTACACCTTC. This codes for CASNVGDGYTF.

There are a few counts of this clonotype. The gene calls are TRBV2 and TRBJ2-3; TRBD2 matches 8 bases. The ends lost 10 bases at V and 1 base at J; junction bases unmatched: 7. CDR3 length: 14 residues. Germline CDR1 is SNHLY and CDR2 is FYNNEI. CDR3 in DNA: TGTGCCACCAAGCGGGAGTGGGGCACAGATACGCAGTATTTT. As protein: CATKREWGTDTQYF.

The chain joins TRBV4-1 to TRBJ2-7; tentative D call: TRBD2 (6 bases). This CDR3 contains 15 residues. Deletions cut 4 bases from V and 7 bases from J, with 20 bases between. Per the germline V gene, CDR1 is MGHRA and CDR2 is YSYEKL. CDR3 sequence: CASSPRVTLGGEQYF. CDR3 DNA: TGCGCCAGCAGCCCCCGAGTCACCTTAGGAGGGGAGCAGTACTTC.

This chain uses TRBV4-1 with TRBJ2-1; 7 nucleotides agree with TRBD2. The V segment lost 0 bases and the J segment 2 bases; nucleotides outside the gene matches: 10. The germline V gene encodes CDR1 MGHRA and CDR2 YSYEKL. The CDR3 runs 18 residues. The CDR3 loop is CASSQEGSGIYAYNEQFF. In nucleotides, the CDR3 is TGCGCCAGCAGCCAAGAAGGAAGCGGGATCTACGCCTACAATGAGCAGTTCTTC.

Worth noting for this clonotype: A read error may account for a junction end that differs from germline. The chain employs TRBV11-1 and TRBJ2-1; 7 nucleotides align to TRBD2. From germline, CDR1 is SGHAT and CDR2 FQDESV (reference sequence). CDR3 size: 14 residues. The CDR3 DNA follows: TGTGCCAGCAGTGGGTCTAGCGGCTACAATGAGCAGTTCTTT. This sequence encodes CASSGSSGYNEQFF.